This note documents a single TCR beta chain sequence. A quantity of roughly 0.5 to 1 ug RNA underwent reverse transcription using random hexamers. Across 54 Vbeta and 13 Jbeta, TCR beta CDR3 was amplified with immunoSEQ multiplex PCR. Each CDR3 protein gets one entry after TCRdb re-called the immunoSEQ multiplex PCR reads with MiXCR. The sample comprises approximately 80,000 distinct CDR3 sequences, roughly nine tenths of which are singletons, and around 0.5% rests with the top ten. This sample was included in a study of CD8 T cells in Susac syndrome. The germline V gene encodes CDR1 LNHDA and CDR2 SQIVND (reference sequence). With V trimmed by 5 bases and J by 5 bases, 5 bases remained unmatched. The CDR3 totals 14 residues.

Sequenced material: CD8+ T cells from PBMCs. The rearrangement joins TRBV19 to TRBJ2-5, with TRBD2 matching over 10 bases. This TCR derives from a human donor with multiple sclerosis. CDR3 amino acids: CASSPSGGGETQYF. The CDR3 region has the DNA TGTGCCAGTAGTCCTAGCGGGGGAGGCGAGACCCAGTACTTC.